The 27 T cell receptor beta chains in this list originate from one sample, sequenced in a study of shared clonotypes between healthy human individuals (TCRdb year 2020). Libraries were prepared through the immunoSEQ multiplex PCR assay. This immuneACCESS table, as held by TCRdb, lists in-frame sequences with V and J called but not all clones. Of the missing ones, under half trace to an unresolved V gene in checked studies; the others have no known cause. This sample lists around 2.5 million clones; approximately 94% were detected once. The ten biggest clones cover approximately 0.36% of the sample. What was sequenced was naive CD4+ T cells from PBMCs. The cell subset or site label on this specimen signifies: CD45RA+ positively selected. These receptors all come from a man between 18 and 29 years old in good health. Some clones in this sample may be carry-over from other donors' samples.

The chain links TRBV6-5 to TRBJ2-7; TRBD2 matches 8 bases. The germline V gene has CDR1 MNHEY and CDR2 SVGAGI. CDR3 size: 15 residues. Losses at the gene ends were 4 bases for V and 2 bases for J; bases not matched to a gene: 7. CDR3 sequence (DNA): TGTGCCAGCAGTTCCCCGGGAGGGATTCCCTACGAGCAGTACTTC. Residues: CASSSPGGIPYEQYF.

J is TRBJ2-7 and V is TRBV28; the D is unclear. V was pared by 10 bases and J by 2 bases, with 12 bases between. Germline-derived CDR1 and CDR2 are MDHEN and SYDVKM. The CDR3 has 12 residues. CDR3 sequence reads: CAIHGPAYEQYF. In DNA form, the CDR3 reads TGTGCCATCCACGGGCCCGCCTACGAGCAGTACTTC.

For this clone: In the same sample, other DNA sequences code for this CDR3. V and J are TRBV30 and TRBJ2-7, with 8 nucleotides matching TRBD2. Germline CDR1 is GTSNPN and CDR2 is SVGIG (reference sequence). V was clipped by 3 bases and J by 4 bases; unmatched bases: 5. The CDR3 contains 13 residues. CDR3 in amino acids: CAWRAGGPYEQYF. CDR3 DNA sequence: TGTGCCTGGAGGGCGGGGGGACCTTACGAGCAGTACTTC.

V usage is TRBV5-5 and J usage is TRBJ1-5; D uncertain. V dropped 0 bases and J dropped 1 base, with 8 bases sitting between them. The CDR3 consists of 15 residues. Germline-derived CDR1 and CDR2 are SGHKS and YYEKEE (reference sequence). The CDR3 region is CASSLDASSNQPQHF. In DNA, the CDR3 is TGTGCCAGCAGCTTGGACGCCTCGAGCAATCAGCCCCAGCATTTT. The full variable domain, in which reference TRBV5-5 and TRBJ1-5 provide the parts outside the CDR3, is DAGVTQSPTHLIKTRGQQVTLRCSPISGHKSVSWYQQVLGQGPQFIFQYYEKEERGRGNFPDRFSARQFPNYSSELNVNALLLGDSALYLCASSLDASSNQPQHFGDGTRLSIL.

CDR3 sequence reads: CASSTRRGLPGELFF. CDR3 DNA: TGTGCCAGTAGTACCCGGAGGGGGTTGCCCGGGGAGCTGTTTTTT. The chain joins TRBV19 to TRBJ2-2; either TRBD1 or TRBD2 may fit D (6 bases each). The CDR3 is made up of 15 amino acids. Germline assignment: CDR1 LNHDA and CDR2 SQIVND (reference sequence). Trimming took off 4 bases at V and 6 bases at J, with 15 bases between the two ends.

J is TRBJ2-7 and V is TRBV2; either TRBD1 or TRBD2 may supply D (5 bases each). This CDR3 spans 14 amino acids. Germline V CDR1 and CDR2: SNHLY, FYNNEI. V gave up 6 bases and J gave up 6 bases, with 18 bases separating them. The CDR3 spells CASRGDVGKGEQYF. As DNA, the CDR3 is TGTGCCAGCAGGGGGGACGTCGGTAAAGGCGAGCAGTACTTC.

This clone was seen a few times. The chain recombines TRBV7-9 with TRBJ1-1; 7 nucleotides agree with TRBD1. Trimming cost V 5 bases and J 6 bases; bases outside gene matches: 18. The germline V gene has CDR1 SEHNR and CDR2 FQNEAQ (reference sequence). The CDR3 runs to 17 residues. The CDR3 sequence is CASSLTGSNVFSAEAFF. CDR3 DNA: TGTGCCAGCAGCCTGACAGGGAGTAATGTCTTTTCAGCTGAAGCTTTCTTT. Using reference TRBV7-9 and TRBJ1-1 for the parts outside the CDR3, the full variable domain is DTGVSQNPRHKITKRGQNVTFRCDPISEHNRLYWYRQTLGQGPEFLTYFQNEAQLEKSRLLSDRFSAERPKGSFSTLEIQRTEQGDSAMYLCASSLTGSNVFSAEAFFGQGTRLTVV.

This chain joins TRBV6-1 and TRBJ1-6; a possible D gene is TRBD1 (5 bases). V gave up 3 bases and J gave up 4 bases, with 16 bases separating them. Germline V gene sequence: CDR1 MNHNS, CDR2 SASEGT. The CDR3 sequence is 17 residues long. In DNA form, the CDR3 reads TGTGCCAGCAGTGATCTGGGGAGGGGCCCATATAATTCACCCCTCCACTTT. This codes for CASSDLGRGPYNSPLHF.

Notes on this clone: Additional DNA sequences in this sample encode the identical CDR3. The chain couples TRBV7-8 to TRBJ1-4; D gene uncertain. In germline, CDR1 is SGHVS, CDR2 FQNEAQ. Trimming cost V 1 base and J 0 bases, with 3 bases left between them. The CDR3 contains 14 residues. The CDR3 nucleotides are TGTGCCAGCAGCTTAGGGCCAACTAATGAAAAACTGTTTTTT. Its protein is CASSLGPTNEKLFF.

The chain carries TRBV7-9 and TRBJ1-5, with D perhaps TRBD1 (5 bases). Germline lookup yields CDR1 SEHNR and CDR2 FQNEAQ (reference sequence). The CDR3 is made up of 17 amino acids. The V end lost 1 base, the J end lost 6 bases, and 19 bases lay between the germline ends. The CDR3 sequence: CASSLEWEGKLGQPQHF. DNA of the CDR3: TGTGCCAGCAGCTTAGAGTGGGAGGGGAAACTCGGTCAGCCCCAGCATTTT.

The gene calls are TRBV30 and TRBJ1-5; D uncertain. In germline, CDR1 is GTSNPN, CDR2 SVGIG (reference sequence). V was clipped by 5 bases and J by 3 bases, with 14 bases between them. CDR3 length: 14 amino acids. The chain's CDR3 is CAWDHQVVNQPQHF. DNA for the CDR3: TGTGCCTGGGACCACCAGGTCGTCAATCAGCCCCAGCATTTT.

The chain couples TRBV6-5 to TRBJ1-2, with TRBD1 matching 7 bases. The CDR3 loop spans 15 amino acids. Germline V CDR1 and CDR2: MNHEY, SVGAGI. V lost 6 bases, J lost 0 bases, and 7 bases stayed unmatched. CDR3 coding DNA: TGTGCCAGCAGCCTATACAGGGGCGCTAACTATGGCTACACCTTC. Encoded protein: CASSLYRGANYGYTF.

This clone was counted a single time. Its ends do not fully match the called genes, so a read error is possible. The genes are TRBV18 and TRBJ1-1; no definite D call. This CDR3 spans 15 amino acids. Germline CDR1 is KGHSH and CDR2 is LQKENI. The DNA for the CDR3 is TGTGCCAGCTCACCACTACAGCCAGAGAACACTAAAGCTTTCTTT. Residues: CASSPLQPENTKAFF.

In DNA, the CDR3 is TGCAGCGTTGGGAGTTACGACTCTGGGGCCAACGTCCTGACTTTC. It is translated as CSVGSYDSGANVLTF. This chain links TRBV29-1 with TRBJ2-6; D remains unclear. The CDR3 runs 15 residues. CDR1 SQVTM and CDR2 ANQGSEA come from the germline V gene. The V and J ends lost 4 bases and 0 bases respectively, with 10 bases between them. Based on the CDR3 plus reference TRBV29-1 and TRBJ2-6, the full variable domain is SAVISQKPSRDICQRGTSLTIQCQVDSQVTMMFWYRQQPGQSLTLIATANQGSEATYESGFVIDKFPISRPNLTFSTLTVSNMSPEDSSIYLCSVGSYDSGANVLTFGAGSRLTVL.

The V and J genes are TRBV28 and TRBJ2-7, with TRBD1 matching 7 bases. The CDR3 sequence is 16 residues long. V was pared by 5 bases and J by 0 bases, with 10 bases of the junction left unmatched. CDR1 and CDR2 (germline): MDHEN, SYDVKM. The CDR3 nucleotides are TGTGCCAGCAGTACACGACAGGGTGGGAGCTCCTACGAGCAGTACTTC. It codes for CASSTRQGGSSYEQYF.

This chain connects TRBV27 to TRBJ1-5; TRBD1 aligns across 9 bases. The V segment lost 5 bases and the J segment 5 bases; nucleotides outside the gene matches: 4. This CDR3 has 14 residues. Germline V CDR1 and CDR2: MNHEY, SMNVEV (reference sequence). The CDR3 spells CASSNRGPDQPQHF. Here the CDR3 DNA reads TGTGCCAGCAGTAACAGGGGGCCCGATCAGCCCCAGCATTTT.

The J gene is TRBJ1-5, the V gene TRBV4-1, with 10 nucleotides matching TRBD1. V shed 1 base and J 5 bases; nucleotides not matched to a gene: 8. The CDR3 sequence is 17 residues long. CDR1 is MGHRA and CDR2 is YSYEKL in the germline V gene. CDR3 sequence: CASSQARDRGFHQPQHF. DNA of the CDR3: TGCGCCAGCAGCCAAGCTAGGGACAGGGGCTTCCATCAGCCCCAGCATTTT.

This rearrangement joins TRBV28 to TRBJ1-1; TRBD1 agrees at 7 bases. V shed 10 bases, J shed 5 bases, and the junction held 19 bases outside the gene matches. Per the germline V gene, CDR1 is MDHEN and CDR2 is SYDVKM. The CDR3 runs to 16 residues. In nucleotides, the CDR3 is TGTGCCATCACCCCGGGCAGGGGGAGAAGAAGGACTGAAGCTTTCTTT. Translated, it gives CAITPGRGRRRTEAFF.

This sequence joins TRBV28 and TRBJ2-7; 7 bases are a match to TRBD1. Germline V CDR1 and CDR2: MDHEN, SYDVKM. The J segment lost 4 bases and the V segment lost 5 bases, leaving 11 bases of the junction unmatched. The CDR3 has 15 amino acids. The CDR3 sequence is CASSESGTELYEQYF. Here the CDR3 DNA reads TGTGCCAGCAGTGAATCCGGGACAGAGCTTTACGAGCAGTACTTC.

This chain joins TRBV7-2 and TRBJ1-1, with unresolved D. Germline V gene data show CDR1 as SGHTA and CDR2 as FQGNSA. CDR3 size: 15 residues. V was pared by 1 base and J by 7 bases, with 16 bases between. The CDR3 protein is CASSLVVRASYEAFF. In DNA, the CDR3 is TGTGCCAGCAGCTTAGTTGTACGGGCTTCTTATGAAGCTTTCTTT.

CDR3 protein: CASTPQLSLYGYTF. DNA of the CDR3: TGTGCCAGCACACCTCAGTTGTCCCTCTATGGCTACACCTTC. V gene TRBV6-1 combines with J gene TRBJ1-2; D remains unclear. This CDR3 contains 14 residues. V was shortened by 7 bases and J by 4 bases, with 16 bases between the two germline ends. The germline V gene has CDR1 MNHNS and CDR2 SASEGT.

The chain combines TRBV19 with TRBJ1-2; D not certain. With 1 base removed from V and 5 bases from J, the gap between germline ends came to 8 bases. The CDR3 totals 13 residues. CDR1 is LNHDA and CDR2 is SQIVND in the germline V gene (reference sequence). The CDR3: CASSIAGRYGYTF. The CDR3 region has the DNA TGTGCCAGTAGTATAGCGGGGAGGTATGGCTACACCTTC.

The chain uses TRBV7-8 and TRBJ2-1, with 15 bases that match TRBD2. Germline V gives CDR1 SGHVS, CDR2 FQNEAQ. This CDR3 contains 17 residues. Germline trimming cut 4 bases from V and 7 bases from J; bases unmatched to any gene: 8. CDR3 amino acids: CASSYPGLAGGGNEQFF. In nucleotides, the CDR3 is TGTGCCAGCAGCTATCCGGGACTAGCGGGAGGAGGGAATGAGCAGTTCTTC.

The chain couples TRBV28 to TRBJ1-4, with 8 bases aligning to TRBD1. Germline V gene sequence: CDR1 MDHEN, CDR2 SYDVKM. V was pared by 7 bases and J by 4 bases, with 11 bases of the junction left unmatched. This CDR3 is built from 16 residues. In DNA form, the CDR3 reads TGTGCCAGCAAAAAATGGACAGGGCGGTATAATGAAAAACTGTTTTTT. Translated: CASKKWTGRYNEKLFF.

CDR3 loop: CASSPRTGGSGYEQYF. The DNA of the CDR3 is TGTGCCAGCAGCCCTCGAACTGGCGGGAGTGGATACGAGCAGTACTTC. The gene calls are TRBV7-9 and TRBJ2-7, with TRBD2 identical over 7 bases. The CDR3 sequence is 16 residues long. Germline values: CDR1 SEHNR, CDR2 FQNEAQ (reference sequence). Trimming took 5 bases from V and 4 from J; bases not matched to a gene: 14.

The rearrangement joins TRBV28 to TRBJ1-2, with TRBD1 matching 7 bases. With V trimmed by 6 bases and J by 4 bases, 8 bases remained unmatched. CDR1 and CDR2 (germline): MDHEN, SYDVKM. There are 14 residues in the CDR3. The CDR3, as DNA: TGTGCCAGCAGCACCCTGGGGACAGCCTATGGCTACACCTTC. This sequence encodes CASSTLGTAYGYTF.

This clone appeared once. CDR3 sequence reads: CASSPGGRKNEKLFF. For the CDR3, the DNA is TGCGCCAGCAGCCCCGGGGGTCGGAAGAATGAAAAACTGTTTTTT. The chain couples TRBV5-1 to TRBJ1-4, with a weak D call TRBD1 (5 bases). The V gene lost 4 bases and the J gene lost 5 bases, with 15 bases spanning the gap. Germline CDR1 SGHRS, CDR2 YFSETQ. This CDR3 is built from 15 residues.